This T cell receptor (beta chain) emerged from a study of identical twins. Trimming took 2 bases from V and 1 from J, leaving 12 bases between them. The CDR3 has 17 residues. Via MiXCR, TCRdb re-called the 5' RACE reads, giving one row per CDR3 protein. The sample holds 420,000 or so distinct CDR3 sequences, around 18% seen once. Remarks on this clonotype: The target antigen is unknown.

Study results and limitations: Conclusions rested on cross-sectional statistics rather than following the same donors.

The sequenced sample consisted of naive T cells sorted from blood. The TCR comes from a man aged 45-65 years in good health. The rearrangement uses TRBV23-1 and TRBJ2-6; D unresolved. TRBV23-1 is flagged as an ORF with uncertain function. This CDR3 reads CASSQGSGKSGANVLTF. In nucleotides, the CDR3 is TGCGCCAGCAGTCAAGGGTCTGGGAAGTCTGGGGCCAACGTCCTGACTTTC.